Listed here are 12 T cell receptor beta chains from one sample, sequenced in a study of blood T cell repertoires in COVID-19 (dated by TCRdb to the early 2020s). The library came from the immunoSEQ multiplex PCR assay. TCRdb took this table from immuneACCESS and kept in-frame rearrangements with V and J called. Such tables lack part of the clones; where checked against another copy, unresolved V genes explain under half of the gap, and the rest is unexplained. In this sample the table shows roughly 500,000 clones, 70% to 90% of which occur a single time. 8% to 9.5% of the sample goes to the ten largest clones. Material: PBMCs or T cells enriched from blood (not recorded which). The source of these receptors is a woman between 55 and 75 years old who had recovered from COVID-19.

This chain uses TRBV5-1 with TRBJ1-4, with D hard to call. Deletions cut 0 bases from V and 7 bases from J, with 19 bases between. Germline values: CDR1 SGHRS, CDR2 YFSETQ. This CDR3 is 17 amino acids long. The CDR3 reads CASSLGGSGSVSEKLFF. DNA for the CDR3: TGCGCCAGCAGCTTGGGCGGCAGTGGTAGTGTTTCTGAAAAACTGTTTTTT. The complete variable domain, with remaining parts taken from reference TRBV5-1 and TRBJ1-4, reads KAGVTQTPRYLIKTRGQQVTLSCSPISGHRSVSWYQQTPGQGLQFLFEYFSETQRNKGNFPGRFSGRQFSNSRSEMNVSTLELGDSALYLCASSLGGSGSVSEKLFFGSGTQLSVL.

The chain links TRBV5-4 to TRBJ2-7, with D possibly matching TRBD1 (6 bases). Germline CDR1 is SGHNT and CDR2 is YYREEE (reference sequence). The CDR3 is 14 residues long. V was cut by 3 bases and J by 0 bases, with 10 bases left in between. The CDR3 reads CASSSGQSSYEQYV. The CDR3 DNA is TGTGCCAGCAGCTCAGGACAGAGCTCCTACGAGCAGTACGTC.

This clone appeared once. This chain links TRBV30 with TRBJ1-6; the D is unclear. V lost 3 bases and J lost 4, with 7 bases in between. The CDR3 spans 13 residues. Germline assignment: CDR1 GTSNPN and CDR2 SVGIG (reference sequence). The CDR3 loop is CAWSNLYNSPLHF. The CDR3 bases are TGTGCCTGGAGCAACCTATATAATTCACCCCTCCACTTT.

The V and J genes are TRBV9 and TRBJ1-2; 7 bases map to TRBD1. CDR1 SGDLS and CDR2 YYNGEE come from the germline V gene. CDR3 length: 13 amino acids. The ends lost 6 bases at V and 4 bases at J; junction bases unmatched: 6. The CDR3 nucleotides are TGTGCCAGCACCGGGACAGCCTTCTATGGCTACACCTTC. Encoded protein: CASTGTAFYGYTF.

Here the CDR3 DNA reads TGTGCCAGCAACATAGGGACTGACAATCAGCCCCAGCATTTT. This encodes CASNIGTDNQPQHF. This sequence joins TRBV28 and TRBJ1-5; weak D call: TRBD1 (5 bases). Trimming pared 7 bases from V and 3 bases from J, leaving 13 bases between. The CDR3 consists of 14 residues. Germline CDR1 is MDHEN and CDR2 is SYDVKM.

The chain carries TRBV29-1 and TRBJ2-5, with no clear D. The V gene lost 1 base and the J gene lost 7 bases, with 7 bases spanning the gap. Per the germline V gene, CDR1 is SQVTM and CDR2 is ANQGSEA. CDR3 size: 11 residues. CDR3 sequence (DNA): TGCAGCGTTGAAGGAGTTGGGACCCAGTACTTC. Translation gives CSVEGVGTQYF.

J is TRBJ1-2 and V is TRBV4-1; 7 bases fit TRBD1. Germline trimming cut 0 bases from V and 5 bases from J; bases unmatched to any gene: 6. The germline gives CDR1 MGHRA, CDR2 YSYEKL. The CDR3 totals 15 residues. The CDR3 DNA follows: TGCGCCAGCAGCCAAGATTTTCAGGGGGTATATGGCTACACCTTC. Translated, it gives CASSQDFQGVYGYTF.

V gene TRBV28 combines with J gene TRBJ1-4, with unresolved D. In germline, CDR1 is MDHEN, CDR2 SYDVKM. The V and J ends lost 6 bases and 0 bases respectively, with 11 bases between them. The CDR3 loop spans 15 amino acids. This CDR3 reads CASSPLVATNEKLFF. In nucleotides, the CDR3 is TGTGCCAGCAGCCCCCTAGTTGCAACTAATGAAAAACTGTTTTTT. The variable domain in full, completed from reference TRBV28 and TRBJ1-4, reads DVKVTQSSRYLVKRTGEKVFLECVQDMDHENMFWYRQDPGLGLRLIYFSYDVKMKEKGDIPEGYSVSREKKERFSLILESASTNQTSMYLCASSPLVATNEKLFFGSGTQLSVL.

This chain connects TRBV2 to TRBJ1-2; 9 bases are shared with TRBD1. Germline CDR1 reads SNHLY; CDR2 reads FYNNEI. V dropped 6 bases and J dropped 1; count of bases not matched to a gene: 9. The CDR3 is made up of 16 amino acids. The CDR3 region is CASRPLGQGNNYGYTF. In DNA, the CDR3 is TGTGCCAGCAGGCCCCTCGGACAGGGGAATAACTATGGCTACACCTTC.

V and J are TRBV3-1 (or the pseudogene TRBV3-2) and TRBJ2-5; 7 nucleotides align to TRBD2. The CDR3 has 14 amino acids. Germline CDR1 reads LGHDT; CDR2 reads YNNKEL (reference sequence). The V gene end was trimmed by 3 bases and the J gene end by 5 bases; junction bases not matched to a gene: 6. The CDR3 coding sequence is TGTGCCAGCAGCCATAATTCCGGGGGGGAGACCCAGTACTTC. Translating gives CASSHNSGGETQYF.

The chain combines TRBV6-4 with TRBJ1-5; D gene ambiguous. Germline lookup yields CDR1 MRHNA and CDR2 SNTAGT. Trimming removed 9 bases from V and 2 bases from J, with 11 bases in between. This CDR3 comprises 13 residues. As DNA, the CDR3 is TGTGCCAGTTCAAACGGGGGCAATCAGCCCCAGCATTTT. Amino acid sequence: CASSNGGNQPQHF.

This clone has just a few counts. The chain links TRBV3-1 (or the pseudogene TRBV3-2) to TRBJ1-4; a possible D gene is TRBD1 (6 bases). The CDR3 contains 16 residues. With 0 bases removed from V and 8 bases from J, the gap between germline ends came to 16 bases. Per the germline V gene, CDR1 is LGHDT and CDR2 is YNNKEL (reference sequence). The chain's CDR3 is CASSQDPGTRVEKLFF. The CDR3 DNA follows: TGTGCCAGCAGCCAAGATCCCGGGACACGAGTAGAAAAACTGTTTTTT.